The T cell receptor (beta chain) under discussion was sequenced for a study of T cells after yellow fever vaccination. Whole-study findings and limits: In post-booster samples, most primary-vaccination clones reappeared (about 95% CD4, roughly 90% CD8). Weaker overall was a secondary response that nonetheless peaked faster, on day 5 versus 15.

Trimming left V 0 bases short and J 1 base short, with 13 bases between. The CDR3 has 17 residues. CDR1 LGHNA and CDR2 YNFKEQ come from the germline V gene. A process of 5'RACE template switching, which added a universal primer site and UMIs, was used to make TCR cDNA. TCRdb independently ran MiXCR on the 5' RACE reads; one entry per CDR3 protein. The data hold 140,000 to 150,000 distinct CDR3 sequences, with about 6.9% observed a single time. The table lists this clonotype with many counts. Its cognate antigen is unknown. The source material was CD4+ T cells sorted from PBMCs, sampled 10 days after the yellow fever booster vaccination. The chain links TRBV4-2 to TRBJ2-4; perhaps TRBD2 as D (6 bases). The TCR sequence derives from a man aged 25-45 years who received the YFV17D yellow fever vaccine. CDR3 DNA: TGTGCCAGCAGCCAAGACACCGCCCTAGCGGCCAAAAACATTCAGTACTTC. Residues: CASSQDTALAAKNIQYF.